The T cell receptor beta chain described here comes from a study of cytomegalovirus exposure and HLA in healthy donors. Study findings and constraints: Apart from CMV serostatus, no immune exposure information was available. Cytomegalovirus association was listed for about 170 TCR beta chains. Reportedly, fewer N-insertions than the approximately 690-donor mean appeared in an Asian-associated ancestry cluster in a later analysis. Rarity marked most TCR sequences, yet some public TCRs occurred in many donors.

Points on this clone: Its target is not known.

CDR1 LGHNA and CDR2 YSLEER come from the germline V gene. This CDR3 contains 14 residues. V lost 1 base, J lost 3 bases, and 10 bases lay in between. A multiplex PCR was run with 60 Vbeta primers and 13 Jbeta primers. The assay was immunoSEQ multiplex PCR, and TCRdb's table has in-frame clones only and misses some. The sample contains 90,000 to 110,000 clones, less than 80% of which appear only once. The chain combines TRBV4-3 with TRBJ2-7; weak D call: TRBD1 (6 bases). This TCR was recovered from a man aged 25 to 45 in good health and CMV-seronegative. The sample taken for sequencing was PBMCs. The chain's CDR3 is CASSQAGRGYEQYF. CDR3 in DNA: TGCGCCAGCAGCCAAGCAGGCAGGGGCTACGAGCAGTACTTC.